The text below deals with one T cell receptor beta chain. The sample belongs to a study of shared clonotypes between healthy human individuals. Background on the study: CD4 naive and memory got three plates each, CD8 naive two, CD8 memory one.

Sequencing used immunoSEQ multiplex PCR; TCRdb keeps in-frame clones, though not all of them. The sample includes some 120,000 clones, 68% of them seen just once. In germline, CDR1 is SEHNR, CDR2 FQNEAQ (reference sequence). The CDR3 sequence is 15 residues long. V dropped 5 bases and J dropped 7; count of bases not matched to a gene: 9. Sequencing was performed on memory CD8+ T cells sorted from blood. Subset indicated: CD45RO+ cells pooled with CCR7-negative TemRA cells. V gene TRBV7-9 combines with J gene TRBJ2-2; 8 bases are shared with TRBD1. This TCR derives from a woman aged 25 to 39 in good health. As DNA, the CDR3 is TGTGCCAGCAGCATCCGGACAGGGAAGGACGGGGAGCTGTTTTTT. Translating it yields CASSIRTGKDGELFF.